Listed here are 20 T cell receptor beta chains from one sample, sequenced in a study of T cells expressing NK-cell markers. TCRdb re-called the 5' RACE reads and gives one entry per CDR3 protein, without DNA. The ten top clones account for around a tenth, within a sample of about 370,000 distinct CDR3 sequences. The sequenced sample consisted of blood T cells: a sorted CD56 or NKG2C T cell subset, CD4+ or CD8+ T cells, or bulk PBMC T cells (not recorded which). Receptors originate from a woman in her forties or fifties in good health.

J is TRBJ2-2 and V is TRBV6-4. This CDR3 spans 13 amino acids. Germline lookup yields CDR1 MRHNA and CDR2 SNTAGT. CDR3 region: CASRTSAGGELFF.

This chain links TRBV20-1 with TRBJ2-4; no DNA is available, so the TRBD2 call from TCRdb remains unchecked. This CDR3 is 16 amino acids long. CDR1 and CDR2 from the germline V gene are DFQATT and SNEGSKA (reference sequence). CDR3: CSARAESGRGKNIQYF.

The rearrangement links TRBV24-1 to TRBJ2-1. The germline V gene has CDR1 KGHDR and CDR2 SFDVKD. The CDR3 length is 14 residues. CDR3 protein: CATSALAPYNEQFF.

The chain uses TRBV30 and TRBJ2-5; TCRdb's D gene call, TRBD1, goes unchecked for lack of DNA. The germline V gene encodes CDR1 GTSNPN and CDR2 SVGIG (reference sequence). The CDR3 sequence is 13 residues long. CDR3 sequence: CAWSVGGMETQYF.

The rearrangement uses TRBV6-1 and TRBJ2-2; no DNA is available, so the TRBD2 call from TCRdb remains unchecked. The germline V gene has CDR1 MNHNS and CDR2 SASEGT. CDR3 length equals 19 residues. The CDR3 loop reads CASSSGTSGSTPNTGELFF.

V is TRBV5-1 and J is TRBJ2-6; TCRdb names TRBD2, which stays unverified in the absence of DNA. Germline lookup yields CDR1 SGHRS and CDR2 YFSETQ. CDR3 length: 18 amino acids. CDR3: CASSPHGLAVSGANVLTF.

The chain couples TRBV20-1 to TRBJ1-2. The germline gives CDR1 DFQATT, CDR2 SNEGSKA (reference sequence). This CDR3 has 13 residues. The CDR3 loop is CSARDPSMRGYTF.

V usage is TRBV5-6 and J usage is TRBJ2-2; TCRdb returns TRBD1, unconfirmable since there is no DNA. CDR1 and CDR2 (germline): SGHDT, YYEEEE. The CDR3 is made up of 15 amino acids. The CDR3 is CASSSDRGPTGELFF.

CDR3 amino acids: CASSLGLAFEEGYNEQFF. The genes are TRBV11-2 and TRBJ2-1; TCRdb's D gene call, TRBD2, goes unchecked for lack of DNA. From germline, CDR1 is SGHAT and CDR2 FQNNGV. The CDR3 sequence is 18 residues long.

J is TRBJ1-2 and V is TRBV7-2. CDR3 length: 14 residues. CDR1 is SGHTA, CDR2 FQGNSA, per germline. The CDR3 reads CASSSYQARDGYTF.

The CDR3: CAISGYTSGGEQFF. The chain couples TRBV10-3 to TRBJ2-1; the TCRdb D gene call, TRBD2, has no DNA to confirm it. There are 14 residues in the CDR3. Germline V gene lookup returns CDR1 ENHRY and CDR2 SYGVKD.

The CDR3 sequence: CASSKISQGGGRDYEQYF. The rearrangement joins TRBV21-1 to TRBJ2-7; TCRdb indicates TRBD1, and absent DNA this call remains unverified. TRBV21-1 is deemed a pseudogene. The CDR3 is 18 residues long.

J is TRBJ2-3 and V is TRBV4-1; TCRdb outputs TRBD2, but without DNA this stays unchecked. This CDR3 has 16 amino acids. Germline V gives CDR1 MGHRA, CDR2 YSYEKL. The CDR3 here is CASSQATSAPADTQYF.

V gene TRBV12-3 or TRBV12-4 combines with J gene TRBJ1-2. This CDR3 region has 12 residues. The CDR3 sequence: CASSFQIVGYTF.

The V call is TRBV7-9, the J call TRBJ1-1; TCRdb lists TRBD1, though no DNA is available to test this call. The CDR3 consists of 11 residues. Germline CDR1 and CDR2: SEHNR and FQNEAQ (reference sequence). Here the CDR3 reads CASPRQSEAFF. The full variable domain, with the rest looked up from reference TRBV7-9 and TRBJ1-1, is DTGVSQNPRHKITKRGQNVTFRCDPISEHNRLYWYRQTLGQGPEFLTYFQNEAQLEKSRLLSDRFSAERPKGSFSTLEIQRTEQGDSAMYLCASPRQSEAFFGQGTRLTVV.

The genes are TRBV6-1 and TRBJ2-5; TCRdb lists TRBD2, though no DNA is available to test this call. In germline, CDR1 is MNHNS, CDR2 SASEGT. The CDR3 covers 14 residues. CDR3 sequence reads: CASSELAGVVTQYF.

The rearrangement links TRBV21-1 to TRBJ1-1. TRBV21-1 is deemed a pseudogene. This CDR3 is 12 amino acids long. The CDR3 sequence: CASSKTGTLAFF.

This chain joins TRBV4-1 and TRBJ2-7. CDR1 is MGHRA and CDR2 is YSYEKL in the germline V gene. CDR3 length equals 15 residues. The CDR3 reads CASSPLITGLYEQYF.

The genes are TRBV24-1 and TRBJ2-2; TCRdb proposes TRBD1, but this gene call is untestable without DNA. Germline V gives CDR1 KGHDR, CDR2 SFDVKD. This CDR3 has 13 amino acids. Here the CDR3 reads CATSAPGIGELFF.

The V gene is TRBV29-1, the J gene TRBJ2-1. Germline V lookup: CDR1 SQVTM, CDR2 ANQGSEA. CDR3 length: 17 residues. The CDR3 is CSVEDLIDRASYNEQFF.